This entry lists 10 T cell receptor beta chains sequenced from one sample in a study of T-cell reconstitution after alpha-beta-depleted transplantation in children. Preparing the TCRbeta library involved the use of unique molecular identifiers. From the PCR reads, TCRdb called clonotypes with MiXCR, one entry per CDR3 protein. The sample carries about 690,000 distinct CDR3 sequences, about 15% recorded once. The input for sequencing was PBMCs from the stem cell graft donor, taken from the stem cell graft. These receptors were obtained from a human donor who donated a stem cell graft to a child with acute myeloid leukemia.

This clonotype was seen repeatedly, ten times or more. The chain uses TRBV5-8 and TRBJ1-1; possibly TRBD1 for D (6 bases). Trimming took 6 bases from V and 1 from J, leaving 19 bases between them. CDR1 and CDR2 from the germline V gene are SGHTS and YDEGEE. This CDR3 contains 16 residues. This CDR3 is CASTFDPGTRNTEAFF. CDR3 nucleotide sequence: TGTGCCAGCACCTTCGACCCCGGGACAAGGAACACTGAAGCTTTCTTT.

J is TRBJ2-1 and V is TRBV7-8; TRBD1 matches at 7 bases. Germline trimming cut 4 bases from V and 7 bases from J; bases unmatched to any gene: 13. Germline CDR1 and CDR2: SGHVS and FQNEAQ. This CDR3 has 16 amino acids. CDR3 nucleotide sequence: TGTGCCAGCAGCTCAACCCGGGACAGAGGATGGAATGAGCAGTTCTTC. Its protein is CASSSTRDRGWNEQFF.

This clonotype occurred a few times. The genes are TRBV20-1 and TRBJ2-3, with TRBD2 identical over 9 bases. Per the germline V gene, CDR1 is DFQATT and CDR2 is SNEGSKA (reference sequence). This CDR3 is built from 16 residues. V was pared by 3 bases and J by 2 bases, with 9 bases of the junction left unmatched. The CDR3 bases are TGCAGTGCTAGTGTTCGGGCTAGCGGGGCCACAGATACGCAGTATTTT. Translated: CSASVRASGATDTQYF.

This clonotype was counted only a few times. V usage is TRBV7-2 and J usage is TRBJ1-6; D is uncertain. With 5 bases removed from V and 7 bases from J, the gap between germline ends came to 18 bases. Germline lookup yields CDR1 SGHTA and CDR2 FQGNSA. The CDR3 sequence is 16 residues long. CDR3: CASSPRVGRSNSPLHF. The CDR3 bases are TGTGCCAGCAGCCCGAGGGTGGGTAGATCAAATTCACCCCTCCACTTT.

This clonotype was seen a single time. A read error is possible here, since a much larger clone lies one base away. This chain connects TRBV29-1 to TRBJ2-2; TRBD1 might be the D (5 bases). Trimming stripped 5 bases from V and 5 bases from J, with 15 bases between. The CDR3 runs 14 residues. CDR1 is SQVTM, CDR2 ANQGSEA, per germline. CDR3 DNA sequence: TGCAGCGTTCAACAGGAACCAAGGACCGGGGAGCTGTTTTTT. It translates to CSVQQEPRTGELFF.

This clonotype came up a few times. The chain links TRBV5-1 to TRBJ2-1; TRBD2 might be the D (7 bases). V gave up 5 bases and J gave up 5 bases, with 11 bases separating them. The CDR3 runs 13 residues. Germline V gene sequence: CDR1 SGHRS, CDR2 YFSETQ. CDR3 protein: CASRRGGDNEQFF. The CDR3 nucleotides are TGCGCCAGCAGAAGAGGGGGGGACAATGAGCAGTTCTTC.

In this sample, this clonotype turned up many times. This chain links TRBV29-1 with TRBJ2-7, with a weak D call TRBD2 (5 bases). This CDR3 contains 15 residues. Germline CDR1 SQVTM, CDR2 ANQGSEA. V lost 4 bases, J lost 2 bases, and 18 bases lay in between. The CDR3, as DNA: TGCAGCGTTGTGGGTGGTCCTCCGAGGGCCTACGAGCAGTACTTC. It translates to CSVVGGPPRAYEQYF.

V is TRBV13 and J is TRBJ1-1, with D uncertain. CDR1 and CDR2 from the germline V gene are PRHDT and FYEKMQ (reference sequence). The CDR3 loop spans 14 amino acids. V gave up 2 bases and J gave up 11 bases, with 18 bases separating them. This CDR3 is CASSLSIPVMGAFF. For the CDR3, the DNA is TGTGCCAGCAGCTTAAGTATCCCTGTTATGGGCGCTTTCTTT.

This clonotype was seen at least ten times. This chain connects TRBV10-3 to TRBJ1-4, with D uncertain. In germline, CDR1 is ENHRY, CDR2 SYGVKD. The CDR3 totals 13 residues. Trimming left V 3 bases short and J 4 bases short, with 6 bases between. The CDR3 bases are TGTGCCATCAGTGACAGACTTAATGAAAAACTGTTTTTT. Protein sequence: CAISDRLNEKLFF.

This clonotype was picked up a small number of times. This chain links TRBV12-3 or TRBV12-4 with TRBJ1-5; D call uncertain. V lost 5 bases and J lost 5, with 7 bases in between. The CDR3 length is 12 residues. The CDR3 bases are TGTGCCAGCAGTCTGCCCTATCAGCCCCAGCATTTT. As protein: CASSLPYQPQHF.